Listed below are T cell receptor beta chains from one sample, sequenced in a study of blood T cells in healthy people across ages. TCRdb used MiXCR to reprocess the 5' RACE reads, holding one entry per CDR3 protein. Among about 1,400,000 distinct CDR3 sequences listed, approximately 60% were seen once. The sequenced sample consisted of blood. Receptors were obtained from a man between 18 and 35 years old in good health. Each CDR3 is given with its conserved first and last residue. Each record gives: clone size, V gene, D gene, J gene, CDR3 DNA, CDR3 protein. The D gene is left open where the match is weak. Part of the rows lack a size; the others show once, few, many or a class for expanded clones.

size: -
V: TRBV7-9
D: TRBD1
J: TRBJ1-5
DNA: TGTGCCAGCAACCAGGGGGGGAGCAATCAGCCCCAGCATTTT
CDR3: CASNQGGSNQPQHF

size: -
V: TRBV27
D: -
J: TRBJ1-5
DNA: TGTGCCAGCAGTTCAAGGTGGGAGGTTGGTCAGCCCCAGCATTTT
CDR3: CASSSRWEVGQPQHF

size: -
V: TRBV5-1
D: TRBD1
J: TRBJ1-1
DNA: TGCGCCAGCAGCAGCGGGACAGGGAAGGCTGAAGCTTTCTTT
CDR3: CASSSGTGKAEAFF

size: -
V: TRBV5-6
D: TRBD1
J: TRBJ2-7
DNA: TGTGCCAGCAGCTTAGGGGGGACAGGGCTCGACGAGCAGTACTTC
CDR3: CASSLGGTGLDEQYF

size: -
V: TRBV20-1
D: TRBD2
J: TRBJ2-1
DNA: TGCAGTGCTAGAGATGGAGGACTAGCCGAGCAGTTCTTC
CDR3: CSARDGGLAEQFF

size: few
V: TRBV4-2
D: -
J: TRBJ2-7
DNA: TGTGCCAGCAGCCAAGGGGCGGGGCGCTCCTACGAGCAGTACTTC
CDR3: CASSQGAGRSYEQYF

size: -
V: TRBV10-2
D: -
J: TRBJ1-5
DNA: TGCGCCAGCAGTGAATGGGCAGGGAATCAGCCCCAGCATTTT
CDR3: CASSEWAGNQPQHF

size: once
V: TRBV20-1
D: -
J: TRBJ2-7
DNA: TGCAGTGCAGTGACCGCCTCCGAGCAGTACTTC
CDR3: CSAVTASEQYF

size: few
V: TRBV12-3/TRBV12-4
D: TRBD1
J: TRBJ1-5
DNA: TGTGCCAGCAGTTTGGAGGGGGCAGGCAATCAGCCCCAGCATTTT
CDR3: CASSLEGAGNQPQHF

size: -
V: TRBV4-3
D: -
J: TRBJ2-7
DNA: TGCGCCAGCAGCCAAGGCGTCACCAACTCCTACGAGCAGTACTTC
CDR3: CASSQGVTNSYEQYF

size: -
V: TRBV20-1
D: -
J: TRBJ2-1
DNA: TGCAGTGAGTCGCCCCACAATGAGCAGTTCTTC
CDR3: CSESPHNEQFF

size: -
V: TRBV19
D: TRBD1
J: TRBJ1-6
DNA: TGTGCCACCGGACAGGGGTCCTCACCCCTCCACTTT
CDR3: CATGQGSSPLHF

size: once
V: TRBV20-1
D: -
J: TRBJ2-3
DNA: TGCAGTGCTAGTTGGGGATTTAATGAAGGGTCCACAGATACGCAGTATTTT
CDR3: CSASWGFNEGSTDTQYF

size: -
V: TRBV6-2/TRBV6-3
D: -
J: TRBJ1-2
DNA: TGTGCCAGCAGTTACACCCGGACAAGATCCAACTATGGCTACACCTTC
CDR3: CASSYTRTRSNYGYTF

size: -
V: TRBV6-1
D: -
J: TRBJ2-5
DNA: TGTGCCAGCAGTGAATGGCGAGAGACCCAGTACTTC
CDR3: CASSEWRETQYF

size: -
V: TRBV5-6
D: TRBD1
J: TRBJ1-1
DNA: TGTGCCAGCACCAGGGGGGGCACTGAAGCTTTCTTT
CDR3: CASTRGGTEAFF